The clone carrying this T cell receptor (beta chain) was observed once. Its target is unknown. These data originate in a study of siplizumab effects on memory and regulatory T cells. Data came from immunoSEQ multiplex PCR; TCRdb stores just in-frame clones and leaves some out. Of 40,000 to 45,000 clones in the sample, 89% were seen once. The CDR3 consists of 18 residues. Germline V gene lookup returns CDR1 LNHDA and CDR2 SQIVND (reference sequence). The ends lost 5 bases at V and 3 bases at J; junction bases unmatched: 15. Study outcomes and limitations: Treg-derived clones made up an average of 68.8% of mappable alloreactive CD4+ clones with siplizumab and 26.9% in controls. The alloresponse seemed to draw substantially on naive T cells, which appeared more diverse than memory cells. Proliferating siplizumab-culture Tregs lacked confirmation of suppressive function. Naive or memory phenotype assignment was not possible for roughly 80-97% of proliferating CD4+ or CD8+ clones.

This chain connects TRBV19 to TRBJ1-5; TRBD1 matches 8 bases. The TCR was taken from a human donor in good health. Sequences were obtained from naive CD4+ T cells sorted from blood. The CDR3 region is CASSHSLGQGKLNQPQHF. DNA of the CDR3: TGTGCCAGTAGTCATTCCCTCGGACAGGGTAAACTCAATCAGCCCCAGCATTTT.